This T cell receptor (beta chain) was obtained from a study of cytomegalovirus exposure and HLA in healthy donors. This PCR relied on a set of 60 Vbeta primers and 13 Jbeta primers. The method was immunoSEQ multiplex PCR; TCRdb's version includes in-frame clones alone and lacks a portion of them. The table includes 85,000 to 120,000 clones, around 85% detected once. The table lists this clone with a count of one. The CDR3 is made up of 16 amino acids. The germline V gene has CDR1 SGHNT and CDR2 YYREEE (reference sequence). Unmatched junction bases numbered 7, after V lost 4 bases and J lost 6 bases. Sequenced input: PBMCs. The J gene is TRBJ1-6, the V gene TRBV5-4; 10 bases are shared with TRBD1. The TCR was taken from a man in his fifties or sixties in good health and CMV-seronegative. CDR3 loop: CASSQVGTGANSPLHF. The DNA of the CDR3 is TGTGCCAGCAGCCAGGTCGGGACAGGGGCTAATTCACCCCTCCACTTT. The whole variable domain, remainder taken from reference TRBV5-4 and TRBJ1-6, is ETGVTQSPTHLIKTRGQQVTLRCSSQSGHNTVSWYQQALGQGPQFIFQYYREEENGRGNFPPRFSGLQFPNYSSELNVNALELDDSALYLCASSQVGTGANSPLHFGNGTRLTVT.